This entry lists 15 T cell receptor beta chains sequenced from one sample in a study of vaccination and CD4 T cells after COVID-19. No antigen is known for these receptors. Sample treatment: approximately nine-day PBMC culture with coronavirus spike peptide pools or control peptides (ViraFEST assay). Oncomine TCR Beta short-read sequencing was applied to DNA from cultured CD4+ T cells. TCRdb re-called the PCR reads through MiXCR, storing one row per CDR3 protein. The table lists 13,000 to 15,000 distinct CDR3 sequences, over 60% of them singletons, with 7.4% in the top ten. The specimen was CD4+ T cells from blood, cultured in vitro. These receptors were taken from a human donor who had recovered from COVID-19.

The DNA for the CDR3 is TGTGCCAGCAGCCAACAGGGGGCGGCTGAAGCTTTCTTT. This gives the protein CASSQQGAAEAFF. The chain has TRBV7-2 and TRBJ1-1; TRBD1 matches at 9 bases. Germline V CDR1 and CDR2: SGHTA, FQGNSA. V lost 5 bases to trimming and J lost 6 bases; unmatched junction nucleotides: 4. CDR3 length: 13 amino acids.

This clonotype was counted only a few times. The chain links TRBV6-2 or TRBV6-3 to TRBJ1-1, with D perhaps TRBD1 (5 bases). Germline V gene data show CDR1 as MNHEY and CDR2 as SVGEGT. The CDR3 spans 13 residues. V shed 2 bases and J shed 11 bases, with 15 bases lying between them. This CDR3 reads CASSYERGSRAFF. The CDR3 DNA is TGTGCCAGCAGTTACGAGAGGGGATCTCGGGCTTTCTTT.

The chain has TRBV5-4 and TRBJ1-6, with D maybe TRBD1 (6 bases). CDR1 and CDR2 from the germline V gene are SGHNT and YYREEE (reference sequence). Between the trimmed V and J ends, which lost 0 bases and 13 bases, there was a span of 20 bases. The CDR3 is made up of 16 amino acids. CDR3 protein: CASSLVSIQGGSPLHF. As DNA, the CDR3 is TGTGCCAGCAGCTTGGTTTCCATACAGGGCGGAAGTCCCCTCCACTTT.

The J gene is TRBJ2-1, the V gene TRBV12-3 or TRBV12-4; D may match TRBD1 or TRBD2 (5 bases each). This CDR3 is 16 amino acids long. Trimming stripped 7 bases from V and 9 bases from J, with 25 bases between. The CDR3 reads CASKPSMGAIGGEQFF. CDR3 DNA: TGTGCCAGCAAACCGAGCATGGGAGCCATTGGGGGTGAGCAGTTCTTC.

This rearrangement joins TRBV27 to TRBJ2-1; TRBD2 agrees at 11 bases. Germline V gene sequence: CDR1 MNHEY, CDR2 SMNVEV (reference sequence). The V segment lost 2 bases and the J segment 0 bases; nucleotides outside the gene matches: 9. CDR3 length equals 19 residues. The CDR3 region is CASSLRPSGRLPSYNEQFF. Here the CDR3 DNA reads TGTGCCAGCAGTTTACGTCCTAGCGGGAGGTTACCCTCCTACAATGAGCAGTTCTTC.

In its sample, this clonotype was seen a few times. The chain uses TRBV6-2 or TRBV6-3 and TRBJ1-1; D unclear. Germline assignment: CDR1 MNHEY and CDR2 SVGEGT. The V gene lost 3 bases and the J gene lost 2 bases, with 13 bases spanning the gap. The CDR3 runs 15 residues. In DNA form, the CDR3 reads TGTGCCAGCAGTTATCCCCATGGGCGCAACACTGAAGCTTTCTTT. This gives the protein CASSYPHGRNTEAFF.

This clonotype showed up just a few times. The chain recombines TRBV27 with TRBJ1-6; TRBD1 matches 8 bases. The V and J ends lost 3 bases and 1 base, in that order; junction bases with no gene match: 8. The CDR3 is made up of 18 amino acids. Looked up from germline, CDR1 is MNHEY and CDR2 is SMNVEV (reference sequence). CDR3 sequence (DNA): TGTGCCAGCAGTTTTCGCTACAGGGGGAGATCCTATAATTCACCCCTCCACTTT. Amino acids: CASSFRYRGRSYNSPLHF.

The chain has TRBV24-1 and TRBJ2-3, with D tentatively TRBD1 or TRBD2 (5 bases each). The CDR3 sequence is 13 residues long. The ends were cut back, 5 bases at V and 4 bases at J, with 9 bases in the middle. Germline assignment: CDR1 KGHDR and CDR2 SFDVKD. The CDR3 loop is CATSGGSPDTQYF. Here the CDR3 DNA reads TGTGCCACCAGTGGGGGGAGCCCAGATACGCAGTATTTT.

The chain employs TRBV20-1 and TRBJ1-2; a possible D gene is TRBD1 (5 bases). The CDR3 is 14 residues long. The V end was cut by 0 bases, the J end by 8 bases, with 16 bases between. The germline V gene has CDR1 DFQATT and CDR2 SNEGSKA (reference sequence). Here the CDR3 DNA reads TGCAGTGCTAGAGATCAAGCCGGGGCGAGGGGCTACACCTTC. Protein product: CSARDQAGARGYTF.

In its sample, this clonotype was seen a few times. The V call is TRBV20-1, the J call TRBJ2-5; 7 nucleotides match TRBD1. This CDR3 is 14 amino acids long. Germline V gene data show CDR1 as DFQATT and CDR2 as SNEGSKA (reference sequence). The V and J ends lost 6 bases and 5 bases, in that order; junction bases with no gene match: 12. CDR3 DNA: TGCAGTGCCGGTGTTAGGGGGCTCAGGGAGACCCAGTACTTC. It codes for CSAGVRGLRETQYF.

This clonotype occurred once. V and J are TRBV12-3 or TRBV12-4 and TRBJ2-7; 10 bases map to TRBD2. The CDR3 has 14 residues. The V segment lost 5 bases and the J segment 2 bases; nucleotides outside the gene matches: 3. For the CDR3, the DNA is TGTGCCAGCAGTCGCCTAGCGGGGGCCTACGAGCAGTACTTC. Its protein is CASSRLAGAYEQYF.

The chain carries TRBV20-1 and TRBJ1-5; 11 nucleotides line up with TRBD1. Germline CDR1 and CDR2: DFQATT and SNEGSKA (reference sequence). The CDR3 spans 14 residues. V lost 5 bases and J lost 5; bases outside the gene matches: 5. As DNA, the CDR3 is TGCAGTGCTTCCCGGGACAGGGGGTATCAGCCCCAGCATTTT. It translates to CSASRDRGYQPQHF.

In the case of this clonotype: One end of the junction is discordant with germline, which a read error may explain. The chain carries TRBV11-2 and TRBJ2-5; D gene uncertain. CDR1 SGHAT and CDR2 FQNNGV come from the germline V gene. The CDR3 spans 13 residues. Here the CDR3 reads CASSFIDQETQYF. The CDR3 region has the DNA TGTGCCAGCAGCTTTATTGACCAGGAGACCCAGTACTTC.

This chain joins TRBV11-3 and TRBJ1-1; tentatively, D is TRBD1 (6 bases). The ends were cut back, 5 bases at V and 1 base at J, with 11 bases in the middle. The length of the CDR3 is 14 residues. Germline CDR1 and CDR2: SGHNT and YENEEA. CDR3 in DNA: TGTGCCAGCAGCCCGAGGGGGGGGAACACTGAAGCTTTCTTT. It yields the protein CASSPRGGNTEAFF.

The V gene is TRBV4-2, the J gene TRBJ2-7; no reliable D call. This CDR3 is built from 12 residues. V was trimmed by 0 bases and J by 4 bases, leaving 4 bases between them. CDR1 is LGHNA and CDR2 is YNFKEQ in the germline V gene. CDR3 DNA sequence: TGTGCCAGCAGCCAAGAGGGTTACGAGCAGTACTTC. It translates to CASSQEGYEQYF.